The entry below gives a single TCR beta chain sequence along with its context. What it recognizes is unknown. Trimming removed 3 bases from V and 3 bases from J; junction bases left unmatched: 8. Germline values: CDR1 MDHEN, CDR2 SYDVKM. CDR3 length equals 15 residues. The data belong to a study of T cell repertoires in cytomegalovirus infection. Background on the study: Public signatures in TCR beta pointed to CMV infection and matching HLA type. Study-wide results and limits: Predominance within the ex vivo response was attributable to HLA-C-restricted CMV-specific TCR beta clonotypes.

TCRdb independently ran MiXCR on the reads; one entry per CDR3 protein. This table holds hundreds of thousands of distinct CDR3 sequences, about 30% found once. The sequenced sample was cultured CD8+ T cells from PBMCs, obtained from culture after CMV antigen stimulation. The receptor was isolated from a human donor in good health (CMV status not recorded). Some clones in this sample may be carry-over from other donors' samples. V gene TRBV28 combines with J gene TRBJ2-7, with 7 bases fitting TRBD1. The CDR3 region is CASSFLGGAGYEQYV. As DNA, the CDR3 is TGTGCCAGCAGTTTCCTAGGGGGCGCGGGCTACGAGCAGTACGTC.